The 13 T cell receptor beta chains below come from one sample, sequenced in a study of cytomegalovirus exposure and HLA in healthy donors. Researchers ran the PCR with 60 Vbeta and 13 Jbeta primers. The assay was immunoSEQ multiplex PCR, and TCRdb's table has in-frame clones only and misses some. The sample consists of 110,000 to 150,000 clones, just under 70% of them appearing once. The sequencing input was PBMCs. The receptors come from a man aged 55 to 70 in good health and CMV-seronegative.

This clone was detected a few times. The rearrangement links TRBV7-8 to TRBJ2-2; D unclear. Germline loops: CDR1 SGHVS, CDR2 FQNEAQ. The CDR3 covers 18 residues. Between the trimmed V and J ends, which lost 1 base and 2 bases, there was a span of 17 bases. The CDR3 nucleotides read TGTGCCAGCAGCTTAGGTCAAGGAGACTTACTAAACACCGGGGAGCTGTTTTTT. Translated: CASSLGQGDLLNTGELFF.

This clone is a singleton in its sample. The chain recombines TRBV7-2 with TRBJ1-2, with 12 bases identical to TRBD1. J was trimmed by 8 bases and V by 4 bases; bases with no gene match: 5. The CDR3 is made up of 14 amino acids. Germline V gene data show CDR1 as SGHTA and CDR2 as FQGNSA. DNA of the CDR3: TGTGCCAGCAGCTCCCGGGACAGGGGGCGAGGCTACACCTTC. It is translated as CASSSRDRGRGYTF.

The chain employs TRBV9 and TRBJ2-5; 11 bases line up with TRBD2. Germline values: CDR1 SGDLS, CDR2 YYNGEE. The CDR3 has 14 amino acids. The junction had 3 bases not matched to a gene; V was cut back by 4 bases and J by 4 bases. CDR3: CASSILAGAETQYF. The CDR3, as DNA: TGTGCCAGCAGCATACTAGCGGGAGCAGAGACCCAGTACTTC.

This clone was counted a few times. This chain links TRBV5-1 with TRBJ2-3; no clear D gene. Germline loops: CDR1 SGHRS, CDR2 YFSETQ. The V and J ends lost 3 bases and 8 bases respectively, with 13 bases between them. The CDR3 consists of 13 residues. The CDR3 reads CASSSGQRRTQYF. CDR3 bases: TGCGCCAGCAGCTCCGGTCAGAGGCGTACGCAGTATTTT.

This rearrangement joins TRBV7-8 to TRBJ1-1, with 7 bases lining up with TRBD1. V was clipped by 4 bases and J by 3 bases; unmatched bases: 8. This CDR3 is 15 amino acids long. CDR1 is SGHVS, CDR2 FQNEAQ, per germline. The CDR3 reads CASSWQITGDTEAFF. CDR3 nucleotide sequence: TGTGCCAGCAGCTGGCAGATAACAGGGGACACTGAAGCTTTCTTT.

The sample holds a few counts of this clone. The chain links TRBV6-5 to TRBJ1-1; D perhaps matches TRBD1 (6 bases). The CDR3 is 14 amino acids. Per the germline V gene, CDR1 is MNHEY and CDR2 is SVGAGI. Deletions cut 8 bases from V and 4 bases from J, with 17 bases between. CDR3 sequence reads: CASAIDTGTTEAFF. CDR3 nucleotides: TGTGCCAGCGCGATCGACACAGGGACCACTGAAGCTTTCTTT.

The chain couples TRBV5-5 to TRBJ2-5; D possibly corresponds to TRBD1 (6 bases). Germline V CDR1 and CDR2: SGHKS, YYEKEE (reference sequence). The ends were cut back, 4 bases at V and 5 bases at J, with 18 bases in the middle. There are 15 residues in the CDR3. CDR3 coding DNA: TGTGCCAGCAGCGGGGGCGTCACAGAAGGCGAGACCCAGTACTTC. This gives the protein CASSGGVTEGETQYF.

The chain joins TRBV27 to TRBJ1-2, with 7 positions matching TRBD1. J gave up 6 bases and V 6 bases, and 10 bases lay outside the gene matches. Looked up from germline, CDR1 is MNHEY and CDR2 is SMNVEV (reference sequence). The CDR3 covers 14 residues. In DNA form, the CDR3 reads TGTGCCAGCAGATACTCCAGGGGGACTGATGGCTACACCTTC. Translated, it gives CASRYSRGTDGYTF.

The chain has TRBV28 and TRBJ1-2; possible D gene TRBD1, 6 bases. V shed 3 bases and J shed 5 bases, with 22 bases lying between them. The length of the CDR3 is 17 residues. In germline, CDR1 is MDHEN, CDR2 SYDVKM. CDR3 nucleotides: TGTGCCAGCAGTTTTCTTGCCGGGACACACCCTTCGTATGGCTACACCTTC. Translated: CASSFLAGTHPSYGYTF.

The chain uses TRBV9 and TRBJ1-5; tentatively, D is TRBD1 (5 bases). V shed 0 bases and J shed 5 bases, with 12 bases lying between them. CDR1 is SGDLS, CDR2 YYNGEE, per germline. There are 15 residues in the CDR3. The CDR3 DNA follows: TGTGCCAGCAGCGTAGTAACCAGGGTGCATCAGCCCCAGCATTTT. Protein: CASSVVTRVHQPQHF.

This chain links TRBV10-2 with TRBJ2-1, with D perhaps matching TRBD1 (6 bases). Per germline, CDR1 WSHSY and CDR2 SAAADI. The V end was cut by 0 bases, the J end by 5 bases, with 11 bases between. The CDR3 sequence is 15 residues long. CDR3: CASSESRQVNNEQFF. Written as DNA, the CDR3 is TGCGCCAGCAGTGAGTCGAGACAGGTTAACAATGAGCAGTTCTTC.

V usage is TRBV7-8 and J usage is TRBJ2-7; TRBD1 agrees at 11 bases. J gave up 12 bases and V 1 base, and 14 bases lay outside the gene matches. The germline CDR1 and CDR2 sequences are SGHVS and FQNEAQ. This CDR3 spans 16 amino acids. CDR3 coding DNA: TGTGCCAGCAGCTTAGTAACGGGACAGGGGGGGGCCGTTCTGTACTTC. Its translation is CASSLVTGQGGAVLYF. Supplemented by reference TRBV7-8 and TRBJ2-7, the full variable domain reads GAGVSQSPRYKVAKRGQDVALRCDPISGHVSLFWYQQALGQGPEFLTYFQNEAQLDKSGLPSDRFFAERPEGSVSTLKIQRTQQEDSAVYLCASSLVTGQGGAVLYFGPGTRLTVT.

This clone was picked up one time. J is TRBJ1-4 and V is TRBV5-1; 7 nucleotides match TRBD1. The CDR3 runs to 16 residues. J was trimmed by 6 bases and V by 4 bases; bases with no gene match: 12. Per germline, CDR1 SGHRS and CDR2 YFSETQ. CDR3: CASSRGTAIGDEKLFF. In nucleotides, the CDR3 is TGCGCCAGCAGCCGCGGGACAGCAATAGGGGATGAAAAACTGTTTTTT.